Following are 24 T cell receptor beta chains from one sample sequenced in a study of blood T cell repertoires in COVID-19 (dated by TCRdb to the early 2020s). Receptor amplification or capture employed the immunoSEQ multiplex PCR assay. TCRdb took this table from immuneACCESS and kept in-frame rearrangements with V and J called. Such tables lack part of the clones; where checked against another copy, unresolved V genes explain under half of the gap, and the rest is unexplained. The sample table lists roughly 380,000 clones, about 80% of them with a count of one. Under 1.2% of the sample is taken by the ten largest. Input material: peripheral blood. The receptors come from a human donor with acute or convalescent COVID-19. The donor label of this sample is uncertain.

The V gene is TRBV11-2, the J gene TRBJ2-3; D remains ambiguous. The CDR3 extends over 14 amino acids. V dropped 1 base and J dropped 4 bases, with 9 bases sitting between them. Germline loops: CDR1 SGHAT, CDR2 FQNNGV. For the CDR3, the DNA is TGTGCCAGCAGCTTAGTAACTTTTGCAGATACGCAGTATTTT. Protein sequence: CASSLVTFADTQYF.

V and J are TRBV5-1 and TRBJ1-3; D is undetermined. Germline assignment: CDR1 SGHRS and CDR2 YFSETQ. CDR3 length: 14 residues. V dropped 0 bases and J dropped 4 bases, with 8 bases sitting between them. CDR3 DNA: TGCGCCAGCAGCTTGGGGGCACGCGGAAACACCATATATTTT. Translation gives CASSLGARGNTIYF.

The CDR3 protein is CASSLRTGGGTEAFF. CDR3 nucleotide sequence: TGTGCCAGCAGCCTACGAACAGGGGGCGGAACTGAAGCTTTCTTT. The V call is TRBV7-8, the J call TRBJ1-1, with TRBD1 identical over 9 bases. This CDR3 region has 15 residues. V dropped 5 bases and J dropped 5; count of bases not matched to a gene: 9. The V gene's germline CDR1 is SGHVS and CDR2 FQNEAQ. The whole variable domain, filled in from reference TRBV7-8 and TRBJ1-1, reads GAGVSQSPRYKVAKRGQDVALRCDPISGHVSLFWYQQALGQGPEFLTYFQNEAQLDKSGLPSDRFFAERPEGSVSTLKIQRTQQEDSAVYLCASSLRTGGGTEAFFGQGTRLTVV.

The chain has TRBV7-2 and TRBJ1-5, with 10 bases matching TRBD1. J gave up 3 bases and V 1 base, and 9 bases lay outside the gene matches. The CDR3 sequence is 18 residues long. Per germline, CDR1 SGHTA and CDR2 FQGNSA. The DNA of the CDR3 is TGTGCCAGCAGCTTAGGAGGCGGGACAGGGGCGAACAATCAGCCCCAGCATTTT. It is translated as CASSLGGGTGANNQPQHF. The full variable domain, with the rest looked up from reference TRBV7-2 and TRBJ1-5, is GAGVSQSPSNKVTEKGKDVELRCDPISGHTALYWYRQSLGQGLEFLIYFQGNSAPDKSGLPSDRFSAERTGGSVSTLTIQRTQQEDSAVYLCASSLGGGTGANNQPQHFGDGTRLSIL.

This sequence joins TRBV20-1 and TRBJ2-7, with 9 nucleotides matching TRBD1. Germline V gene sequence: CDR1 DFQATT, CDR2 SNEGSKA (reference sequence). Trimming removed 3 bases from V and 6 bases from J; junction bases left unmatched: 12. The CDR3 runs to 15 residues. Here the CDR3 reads CSASSEIGTGFEQYF. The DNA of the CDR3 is TGCAGTGCTAGTTCAGAAATCGGGACAGGGTTCGAGCAGTACTTC.

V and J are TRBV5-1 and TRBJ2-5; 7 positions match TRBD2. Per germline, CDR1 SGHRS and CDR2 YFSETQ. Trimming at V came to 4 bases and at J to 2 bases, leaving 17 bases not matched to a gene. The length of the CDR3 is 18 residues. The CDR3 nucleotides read TGCGCCAGCAGCCTACGCGTTGGCGGGGTGGGAGGGCAAGAGACCCAGTACTTC. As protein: CASSLRVGGVGGQETQYF.

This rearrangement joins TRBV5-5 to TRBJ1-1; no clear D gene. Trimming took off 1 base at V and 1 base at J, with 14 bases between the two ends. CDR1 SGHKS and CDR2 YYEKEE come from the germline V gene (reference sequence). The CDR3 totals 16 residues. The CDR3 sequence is CASSLRAVLGNTEAFF. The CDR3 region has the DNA TGTGCCAGCAGCTTGCGCGCGGTTTTGGGGAACACTGAAGCTTTCTTT.

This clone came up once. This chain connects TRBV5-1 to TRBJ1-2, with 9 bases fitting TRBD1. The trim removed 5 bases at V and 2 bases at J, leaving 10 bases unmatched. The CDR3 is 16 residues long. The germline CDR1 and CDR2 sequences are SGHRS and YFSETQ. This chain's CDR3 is CASRVVGTGGNYGYTF. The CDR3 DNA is TGCGCCAGCAGAGTTGTCGGAACAGGGGGCAACTATGGCTACACCTTC.

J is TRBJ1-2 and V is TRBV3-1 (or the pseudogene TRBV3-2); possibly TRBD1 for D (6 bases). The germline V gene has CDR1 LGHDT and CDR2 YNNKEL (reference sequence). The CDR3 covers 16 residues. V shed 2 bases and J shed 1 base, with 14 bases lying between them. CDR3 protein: CASSQITGRFNYGYTF. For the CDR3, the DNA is TGTGCCAGCAGCCAAATAACAGGGCGGTTTAACTATGGCTACACCTTC.

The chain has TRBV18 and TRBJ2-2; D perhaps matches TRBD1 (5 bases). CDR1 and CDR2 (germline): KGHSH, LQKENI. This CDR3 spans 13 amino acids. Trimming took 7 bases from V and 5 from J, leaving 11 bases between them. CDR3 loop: CASLSDITGELFF. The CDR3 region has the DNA TGTGCCAGCTTATCGGACATAACCGGGGAGCTGTTTTTT.

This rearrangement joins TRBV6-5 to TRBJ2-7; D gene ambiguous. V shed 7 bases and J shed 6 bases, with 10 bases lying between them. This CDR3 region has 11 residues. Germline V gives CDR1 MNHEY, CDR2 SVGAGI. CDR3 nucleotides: TGTGCCAGCACCTTTCTTTCCGAGCAGTACTTC. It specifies CASTFLSEQYF.

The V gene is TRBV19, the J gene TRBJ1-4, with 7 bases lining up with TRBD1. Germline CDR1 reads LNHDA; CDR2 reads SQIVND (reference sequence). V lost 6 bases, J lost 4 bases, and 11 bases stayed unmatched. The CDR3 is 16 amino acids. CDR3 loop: CASRRQGQSYNEKLFF. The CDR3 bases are TGTGCCAGTAGGCGACAGGGTCAATCCTATAATGAAAAACTGTTTTTT.

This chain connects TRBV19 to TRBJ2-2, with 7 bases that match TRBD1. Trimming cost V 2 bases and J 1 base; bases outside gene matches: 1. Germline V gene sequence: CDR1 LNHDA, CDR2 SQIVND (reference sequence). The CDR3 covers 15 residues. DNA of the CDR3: TGTGCCAGTAGTATAACAGGGGTGAACACCGGGGAGCTGTTTTTT. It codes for CASSITGVNTGELFF.

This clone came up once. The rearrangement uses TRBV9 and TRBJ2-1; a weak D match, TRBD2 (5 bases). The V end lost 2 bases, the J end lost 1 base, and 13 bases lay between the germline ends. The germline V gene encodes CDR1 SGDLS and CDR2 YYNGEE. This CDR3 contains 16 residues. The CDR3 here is CASSVYGVGSYNEQFF. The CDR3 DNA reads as TGTGCCAGCAGCGTTTACGGGGTAGGATCCTACAATGAGCAGTTCTTC.

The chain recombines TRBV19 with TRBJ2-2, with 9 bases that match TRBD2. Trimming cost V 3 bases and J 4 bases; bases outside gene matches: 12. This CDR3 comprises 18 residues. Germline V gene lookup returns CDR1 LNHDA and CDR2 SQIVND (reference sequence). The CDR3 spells CASSMAPGGRAITGELFF. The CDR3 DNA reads TGTGCCAGTAGTATGGCTCCGGGCGGGAGGGCCATCACCGGGGAGCTGTTTTTT. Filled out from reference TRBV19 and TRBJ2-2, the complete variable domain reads DGGITQSPKYLFRKEGQNVTLSCEQNLNHDAMYWYRQDPGQGLRLIYYSQIVNDFQKGDIAEGYSVSREKKESFPLTVTSAQKNPTAFYLCASSMAPGGRAITGELFFGEGSRLTVL.

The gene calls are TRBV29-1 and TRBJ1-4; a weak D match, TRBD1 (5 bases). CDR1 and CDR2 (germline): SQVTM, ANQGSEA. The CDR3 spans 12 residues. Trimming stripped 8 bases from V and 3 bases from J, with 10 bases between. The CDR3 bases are TGCAGCTCCAGGGATCCTAATGAAAAACTGTTTTTT. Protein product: CSSRDPNEKLFF.

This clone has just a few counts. CDR3 in DNA: TGTGCCAGCACTGCGTCGGGCTATGGCTACACCTTC. This translates into CASTASGYGYTF. The rearrangement links TRBV2 to TRBJ1-2, with D unclear. Germline V lookup: CDR1 SNHLY, CDR2 FYNNEI. The CDR3 covers 12 residues. The V and J ends lost 7 bases and 4 bases respectively, with 10 bases between them. Full variable domain (outside the CDR3, taken from reference TRBV2 and TRBJ1-2): EPEVTQTPSHQVTQMGQEVILRCVPISNHLYFYWYRQILGQKVEFLVSFYNNEISEKSEIFDDQFSVERPDGSNFTLKIRSTKLEDSAMYFCASTASGYGYTFGSGTRLTVV.

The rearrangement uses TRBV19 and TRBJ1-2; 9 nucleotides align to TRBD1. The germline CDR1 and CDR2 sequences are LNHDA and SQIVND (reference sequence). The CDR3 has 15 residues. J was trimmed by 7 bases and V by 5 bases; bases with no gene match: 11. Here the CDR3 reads CASSQAGTGSPGYTF. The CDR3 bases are TGTGCCAGTAGTCAAGCAGGGACAGGGTCTCCTGGCTACACCTTC.

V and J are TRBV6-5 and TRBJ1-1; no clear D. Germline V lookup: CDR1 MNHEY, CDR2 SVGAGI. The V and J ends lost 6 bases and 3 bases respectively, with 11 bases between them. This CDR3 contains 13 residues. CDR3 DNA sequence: TGTGCCAGCAGGCTTACTAGGGACACTGAAGCTTTCTTT. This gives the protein CASRLTRDTEAFF.

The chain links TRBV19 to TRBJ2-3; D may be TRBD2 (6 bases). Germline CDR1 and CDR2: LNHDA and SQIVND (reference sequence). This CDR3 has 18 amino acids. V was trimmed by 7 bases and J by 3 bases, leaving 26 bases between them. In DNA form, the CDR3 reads TGTGCCAGTACCCCGGGAAGACTAGGCGGCCTACTAACAGATACGCAGTATTTT. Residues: CASTPGRLGGLLTDTQYF.

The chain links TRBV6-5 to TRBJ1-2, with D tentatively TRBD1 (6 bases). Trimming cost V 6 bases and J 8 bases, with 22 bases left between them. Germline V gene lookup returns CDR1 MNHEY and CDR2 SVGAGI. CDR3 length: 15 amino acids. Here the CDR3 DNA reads TGTGCCAGCAGAGCTCGAACTACAGGGATTCAGGGCTACACCTTC. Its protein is CASRARTTGIQGYTF.

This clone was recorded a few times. CDR3 bases: TGTGCCAGCAGCTTAAGGTCAGGGGGAAACATTCAGTACTTC. Protein sequence: CASSLRSGGNIQYF. The gene calls are TRBV7-9 and TRBJ2-4; TRBD1 aligns across 7 bases. Germline loops: CDR1 SEHNR, CDR2 FQNEAQ (reference sequence). The CDR3 spans 14 residues. The trim removed 2 bases at V and 6 bases at J, leaving 4 bases unmatched.

The CDR3 coding sequence is TGTGCCAGCAGCTCCCAAGGGACAGGACCAATGAACACTGAAGCTTTCTTT. As protein: CASSSQGTGPMNTEAFF. This rearrangement joins TRBV7-8 to TRBJ1-1; 8 bases are a match to TRBD1. The junction had 10 bases not matched to a gene; V was cut back by 4 bases and J by 0 bases. This CDR3 has 17 residues. CDR1 is SGHVS and CDR2 is FQNEAQ in the germline V gene.

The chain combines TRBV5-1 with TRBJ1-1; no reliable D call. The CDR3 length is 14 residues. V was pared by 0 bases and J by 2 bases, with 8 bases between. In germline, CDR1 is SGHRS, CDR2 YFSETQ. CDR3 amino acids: CASSLGLTNTEAFF. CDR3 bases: TGCGCCAGCAGCTTGGGGTTAACTAACACTGAAGCTTTCTTT.